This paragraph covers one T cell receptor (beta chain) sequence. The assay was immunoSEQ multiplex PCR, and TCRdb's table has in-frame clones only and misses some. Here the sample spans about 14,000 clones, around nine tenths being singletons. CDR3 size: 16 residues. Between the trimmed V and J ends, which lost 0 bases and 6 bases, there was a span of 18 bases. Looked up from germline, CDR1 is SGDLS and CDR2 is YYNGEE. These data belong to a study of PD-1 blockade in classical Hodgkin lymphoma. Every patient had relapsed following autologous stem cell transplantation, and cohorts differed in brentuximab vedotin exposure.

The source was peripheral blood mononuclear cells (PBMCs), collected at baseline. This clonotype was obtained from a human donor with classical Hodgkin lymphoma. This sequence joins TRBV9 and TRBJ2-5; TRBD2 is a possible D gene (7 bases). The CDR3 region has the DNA TGTGCCAGCAGCGTAGAATGGGAGGGGGGGAGCCAGACCCAGTACTTC. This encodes CASSVEWEGGSQTQYF.